A selection of T cell receptor beta chains follows, all from one sample in a study of CD8+CD57+ T cells in acquired aplastic anemia. TCRdb re-called the reads with MiXCR, one entry per CDR3 protein. The data contain 60,000 to 75,000 distinct CDR3 sequences, about 50% of them singletons. Sequenced: sorted CD4+, CD8+, or CD8+CD57+ T cells (not recorded which) from PBMCs. Every receptor here comes from a human donor in good health, serving as a control. Each CDR3 is given with its conserved first and last residue. D genes are given only for firm matches. Where a row states a size, it is once, few, many or the class of an expanded clone; other rows omit it.

TGCGCCAGCAGCAGGGACAGGGTGCGTACTGAAGCTTTCTTT CASSRDRVRTEAFF NA TRBD1 TRBJ1-1 TRBV5-1 14
TGTGCCAGCAGCGTGGGCGGGAGTGACAATGAGCAGTTCTTC CASSVGGSDNEQFF NA TRBD2 TRBJ2-1 TRBV9 14
TGCGCCAGCAGTGATTCCGGCCCGGCCCAGCATTTT CASSDSGPAQHF NA NA TRBJ1-5 TRBV10-2 12
TGTGCCAGTAGTGGCGACCACTATGGCTACACCTTC CASSGDHYGYTF NA NA TRBJ1-2 TRBV19 12
TGCAGTGCTAGTACGGGGGGCGAGCAGTACTTC CSASTGGEQYF NA TRBD2 TRBJ2-7 TRBV20-1 11
TGTGCCAGCAGCTTAGGGGGCAGCTACACCTTC CASSLGGSYTF NA NA TRBJ1-2 TRBV7-9 11
TGTGCCAGCTCACGACTAGATTTGGGTGAGCAGTTCTTC CASSRLDLGEQFF many NA TRBJ2-1 TRBV18 13
TGTGCCAGCAGTGACGGAATGTTGGATGGCTACACCTTC CASSDGMLDGYTF NA NA TRBJ1-2 TRBV25-1 13
TGTGCCAGTAGTATACCCGGGACAGAGCATAATTCACCCCTCCACTTT CASSIPGTEHNSPLHF once TRBD1 TRBJ1-6 TRBV19 16
TGTGCCAGCAGCGCCAGGGGCGCGTTTACCAACTATGGCTACACCTTC CASSARGAFTNYGYTF NA NA TRBJ1-2 TRBV25-1 16
TGTGCCACCAGCAGAGGTGGGGTGGACACTGAAGCTTTCTTT CATSRGGVDTEAFF NA NA TRBJ1-1 TRBV15 14
TGTGCCAGCAGTTACTCGAGTAGTCCGCGGGAGAGACTCAATGAGCAGTTCTTC CASSYSSSPRERLNEQFF few TRBD2 TRBJ2-1 TRBV6-2/TRBV6-3 18
TGTGCCAATGGGCGGCAGGGAGACACCGGGGAGCTGTTTTTT CANGRQGDTGELFF NA NA TRBJ2-2 TRBV7-8 14